These 2 T cell receptor beta chains came from one sample sequenced in a study of CD8 T cells in Susac syndrome. An input of about 0.45 to 1 ug of RNA was subjected to reverse transcription using random hexamers. One entry per CDR3 protein results from TCRdb running MiXCR on the immunoSEQ multiplex PCR reads. The sample lists roughly 150,000 distinct CDR3 sequences; roughly 95% were seen once. What was sequenced was CD4+ T cells from PBMCs. The receptors were gathered from a human donor with Susac syndrome.

The chain recombines TRBV29-1 with TRBJ2-5; D possibly corresponds to TRBD1 (5 bases). The V gene's germline CDR1 is SQVTM and CDR2 ANQGSEA. The CDR3 length is 14 residues. V was clipped by 5 bases and J by 5 bases, with 18 bases between them. The CDR3 loop reads CSVIRVGASETQYF. CDR3 sequence (DNA): TGCAGCGTTATTCGAGTAGGGGCCAGCGAGACCCAGTACTTC.

The chain links TRBV6-5 to TRBJ2-2; D is unclear. The CDR3 extends over 14 amino acids. Germline assignment: CDR1 MNHEY and CDR2 SVGAGI. The V end lost 4 bases, the J end lost 2 bases, and 8 bases lay between the germline ends. The CDR3 loop is CASSSDLNTGELFF. As DNA, the CDR3 is TGTGCCAGCAGTTCGGATCTTAACACCGGGGAGCTGTTTTTT.